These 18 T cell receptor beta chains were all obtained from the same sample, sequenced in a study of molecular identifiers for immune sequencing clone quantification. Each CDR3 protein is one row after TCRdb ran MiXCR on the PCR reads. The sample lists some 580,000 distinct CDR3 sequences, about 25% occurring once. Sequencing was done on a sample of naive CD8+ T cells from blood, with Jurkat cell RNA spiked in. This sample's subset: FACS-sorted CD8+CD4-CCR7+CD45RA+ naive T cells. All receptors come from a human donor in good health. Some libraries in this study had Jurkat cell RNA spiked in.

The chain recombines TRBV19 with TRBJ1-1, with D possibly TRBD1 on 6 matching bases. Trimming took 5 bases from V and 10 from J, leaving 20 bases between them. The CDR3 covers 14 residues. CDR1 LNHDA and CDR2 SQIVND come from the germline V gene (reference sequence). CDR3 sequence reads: CASSGGPWGLGAFF. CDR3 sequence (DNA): TGTGCCAGTAGTGGGGGACCTTGGGGGCTTGGAGCTTTCTTT.

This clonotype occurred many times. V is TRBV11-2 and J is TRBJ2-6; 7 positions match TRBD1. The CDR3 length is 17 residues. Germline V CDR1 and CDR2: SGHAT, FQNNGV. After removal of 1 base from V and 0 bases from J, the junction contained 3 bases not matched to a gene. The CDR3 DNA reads TGTGCCAGCAGCTTAGGGGGACAGTACTCTGGGGCCAACGTCCTGACTTTC. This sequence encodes CASSLGGQYSGANVLTF.

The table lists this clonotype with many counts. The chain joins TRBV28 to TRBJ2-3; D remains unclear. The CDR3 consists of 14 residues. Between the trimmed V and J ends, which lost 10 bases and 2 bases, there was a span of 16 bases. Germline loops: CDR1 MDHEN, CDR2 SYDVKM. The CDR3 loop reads CATATPTHTDTQYF. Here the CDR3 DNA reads TGTGCCACCGCAACCCCCACCCACACAGATACGCAGTATTTT.

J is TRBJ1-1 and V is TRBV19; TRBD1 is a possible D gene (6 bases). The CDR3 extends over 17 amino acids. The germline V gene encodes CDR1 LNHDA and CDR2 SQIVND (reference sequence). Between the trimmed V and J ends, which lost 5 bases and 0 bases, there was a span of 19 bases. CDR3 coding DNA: TGTGCCAGTAGTGTAACTACCGGGGGCTCCATGAACACTGAAGCTTTCTTT. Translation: CASSVTTGGSMNTEAFF.

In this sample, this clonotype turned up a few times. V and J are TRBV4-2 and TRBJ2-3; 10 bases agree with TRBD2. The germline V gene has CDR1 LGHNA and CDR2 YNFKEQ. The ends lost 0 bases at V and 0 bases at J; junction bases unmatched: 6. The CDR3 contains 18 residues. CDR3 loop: CASSQELAGPPSTDTQYF. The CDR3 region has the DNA TGTGCCAGCAGCCAAGAACTAGCGGGACCCCCAAGCACAGATACGCAGTATTTT.

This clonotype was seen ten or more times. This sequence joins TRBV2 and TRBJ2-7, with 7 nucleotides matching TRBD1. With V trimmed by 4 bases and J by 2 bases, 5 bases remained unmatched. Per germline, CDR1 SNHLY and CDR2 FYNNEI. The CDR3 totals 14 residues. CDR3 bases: TGTGCCAGCAGTGCGGGACAGTTTCCCTACGAGCAGTACTTC. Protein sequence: CASSAGQFPYEQYF.

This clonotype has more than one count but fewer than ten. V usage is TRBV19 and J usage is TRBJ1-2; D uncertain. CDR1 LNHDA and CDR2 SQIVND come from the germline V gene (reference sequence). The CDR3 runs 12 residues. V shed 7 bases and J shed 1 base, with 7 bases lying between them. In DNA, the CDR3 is TGTGCCAGTAATCAGGTTAACTATGGCTACACCTTC. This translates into CASNQVNYGYTF.

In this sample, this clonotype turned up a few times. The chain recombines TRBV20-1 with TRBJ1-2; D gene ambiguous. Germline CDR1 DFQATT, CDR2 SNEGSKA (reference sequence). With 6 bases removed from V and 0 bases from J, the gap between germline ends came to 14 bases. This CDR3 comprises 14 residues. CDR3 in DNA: TGCAGTGCCCGTGGCGACGGAGCTAACTATGGCTACACCTTC. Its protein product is CSARGDGANYGYTF.

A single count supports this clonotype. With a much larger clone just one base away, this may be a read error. CDR3 in amino acids: CSDRVLGGGIQYF. CDR3 in DNA: TGCAGTGATAGAGTGTTAGGTGGAGGCATTCAGTACTTC. The chain carries TRBV20-1 and TRBJ2-4; maybe TRBD2 (5 bases). Germline loops: CDR1 DFQATT, CDR2 SNEGSKA (reference sequence). This CDR3 is built from 13 residues.

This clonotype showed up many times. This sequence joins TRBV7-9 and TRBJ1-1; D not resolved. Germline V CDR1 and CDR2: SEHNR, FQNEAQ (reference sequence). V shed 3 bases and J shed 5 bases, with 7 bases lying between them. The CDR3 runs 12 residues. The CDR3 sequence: CASSLGVTEAFF. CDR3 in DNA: TGTGCCAGCAGCTTGGGTGTAACTGAAGCTTTCTTT.

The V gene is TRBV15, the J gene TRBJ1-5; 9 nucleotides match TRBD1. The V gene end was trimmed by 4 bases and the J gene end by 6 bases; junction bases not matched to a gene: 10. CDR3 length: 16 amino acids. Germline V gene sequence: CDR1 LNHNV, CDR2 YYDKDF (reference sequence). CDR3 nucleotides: TGTGCCACCAGCACCGGACAGGGGACCCTGGGTCAGCCCCAGCATTTT. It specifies CATSTGQGTLGQPQHF.

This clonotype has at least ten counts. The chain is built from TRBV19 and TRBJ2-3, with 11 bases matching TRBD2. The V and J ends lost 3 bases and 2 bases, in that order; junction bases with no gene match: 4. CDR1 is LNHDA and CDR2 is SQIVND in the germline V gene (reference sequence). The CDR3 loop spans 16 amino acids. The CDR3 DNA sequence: TGTGCCAGTAGTATTGTAGCGGGGGGGATCACAGATACGCAGTATTTT. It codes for CASSIVAGGITDTQYF.

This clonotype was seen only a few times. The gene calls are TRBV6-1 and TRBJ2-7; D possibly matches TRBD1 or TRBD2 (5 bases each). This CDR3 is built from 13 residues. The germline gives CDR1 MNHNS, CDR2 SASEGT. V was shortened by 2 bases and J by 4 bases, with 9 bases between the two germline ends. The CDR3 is CASSEFGAYEQYF. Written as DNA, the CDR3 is TGTGCCAGCAGTGAATTCGGGGCGTACGAGCAGTACTTC.

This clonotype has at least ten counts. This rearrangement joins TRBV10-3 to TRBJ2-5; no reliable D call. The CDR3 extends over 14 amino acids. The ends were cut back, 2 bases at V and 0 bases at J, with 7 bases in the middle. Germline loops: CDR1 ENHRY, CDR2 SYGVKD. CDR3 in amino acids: CAISERQHQETQYF. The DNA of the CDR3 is TGTGCCATCAGTGAGAGGCAGCACCAAGAGACCCAGTACTTC.

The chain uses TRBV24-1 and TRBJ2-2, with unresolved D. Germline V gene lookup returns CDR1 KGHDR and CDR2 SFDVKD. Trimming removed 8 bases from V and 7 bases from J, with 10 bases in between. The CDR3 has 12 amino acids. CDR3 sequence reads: CATTLGGGELFF. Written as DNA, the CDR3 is TGTGCCACCACCCTCGGTGGCGGGGAGCTGTTTTTT.

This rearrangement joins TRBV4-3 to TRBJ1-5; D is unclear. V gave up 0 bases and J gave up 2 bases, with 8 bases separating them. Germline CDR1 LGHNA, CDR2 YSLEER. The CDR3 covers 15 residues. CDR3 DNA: TGCGCCAGCAGCCAAGAACCCGGTCGCAATCAGCCCCAGCATTTT. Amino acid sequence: CASSQEPGRNQPQHF.

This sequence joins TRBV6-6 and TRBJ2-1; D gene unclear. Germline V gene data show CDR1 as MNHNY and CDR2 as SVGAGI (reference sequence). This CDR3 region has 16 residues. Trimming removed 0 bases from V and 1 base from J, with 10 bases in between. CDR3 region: CASSYSSQSSYNEQFF. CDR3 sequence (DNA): TGTGCCAGCAGTTACTCGAGCCAGAGTTCCTACAATGAGCAGTTCTTC.

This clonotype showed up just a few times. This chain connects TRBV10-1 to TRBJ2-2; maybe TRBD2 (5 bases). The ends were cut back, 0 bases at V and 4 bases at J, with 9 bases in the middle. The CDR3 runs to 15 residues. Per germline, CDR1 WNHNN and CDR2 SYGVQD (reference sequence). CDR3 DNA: TGCGCCAGCAGTGAGTCCGGGGTTGGCACCGGGGAGCTGTTTTTT. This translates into CASSESGVGTGELFF.